This T cell receptor beta chain was identified during a study of blood T cell repertoires in COVID-19. Across the whole study: COVID-19 samples from acute and convalescent phases originated in the United States, Italy and Spain. In each case, the material was cDNA or gDNA derived from T cells, B-cell-depleted T cells, or PBMCs.

With V trimmed by 5 bases and J by 4 bases, 8 bases remained unmatched. This CDR3 region has 16 residues. Germline V gives CDR1 LNHDA, CDR2 SQIVND (reference sequence). The data were produced by immunoSEQ multiplex PCR, yet TCRdb's version contains in-frame clones alone and is incomplete. The data contain fewer than 50,000 clones, 80% of them singletons. The chain couples TRBV19 to TRBJ2-3; 11 bases align to TRBD2. Sequencing was done on a sample of peripheral blood. This sequence was found in a man in his 70s with acute or convalescent COVID-19. The CDR3 coding sequence is TGTGCCAGTAGTGTCCTTAGCGGGGGGGCCGCAGATACGCAGTATTTT. It translates to CASSVLSGGAADTQYF.